Listed below are T cell receptor beta chains from one sample, sequenced in a study of blood T cell repertoires in COVID-19. Generated by immunoSEQ multiplex PCR, the TCRdb table keeps only in-frame clones and is missing some. This table has 110,000 or so clones, approximately 82% appearing once. Sequenced: peripheral blood. The receptors were gathered from a woman aged 80 or older with acute or convalescent COVID-19. CDR3s include the opening cysteine and the closing phenylalanine or tryptophan. The D gene is left open where the match is weak. Size is stated for part of the rows, as once, few or many counts, or as a class when the clone is expanded.

d_call clone_size j_call v_call cdr3_nt cdr3_aa
. . TRBJ2-7 TRBV5-1 TGCGCCAGCAGCTTGGGGGCCCGCGAGCAGTACTTC CASSLGAREQYF
TRBD1 . TRBJ2-1 TRBV6-6 TGTGCCAGCAGCAGGGGGCCTCCAACCTACAATGAGCAGTTCTTC CASSRGPPTYNEQFF
TRBD2 . TRBJ2-1 TRBV5-1 TGCGCCAGCAGCTCCGGACTAGCGGACAATGAGCAGTTCTTC CASSSGLADNEQFF
TRBD2 . TRBJ2-1 TRBV7-2 TGTGCCAGCAGCCCCCGGACTAGCGGGCCTTACAATGAGCAGTTCTTC CASSPRTSGPYNEQFF
TRBD2 . TRBJ2-4 TRBV3-1/TRBV3-2 TGTGCCAGCAGCCAAGTCCTTACTGGGGGGGAAAACATTCAGTACTTC CASSQVLTGGENIQYF
. . TRBJ1-5 TRBV12-3/TRBV12-4 TGTGCCAGCAGTTTATGGGGGGGCCAGCCCCAGCATTTT CASSLWGGQPQHF
. once TRBJ2-5 TRBV6-5 TGTGCCAGCAGTTACTCGGAGGTCGGGAAGGAGACCCAGTACTTC CASSYSEVGKETQYF
TRBD1 many TRBJ1-1 TRBV11-2 TGTGCCAGCAGCTTTGGGACAGCGAAAGCTTTCTTT CASSFGTAKAFF
TRBD2 . TRBJ2-7 TRBV7-9 TGTGCCAGCAGCTCCCTCACTAGAACAACAGGACTTACGGGGGGGGAGCAGTACTTC CASSSLTRTTGLTGGEQYF
TRBD2 . TRBJ2-1 TRBV5-4 TGTGCCAGCTTCTGGGGGGGAGGCAATGAGCAGTTCTTC CASFWGGGNEQFF
. few TRBJ2-3 TRBV11-3 TGTGCCAGCAGCGCACGCAGCGGCTCAGGGGCAGATACGCAGTATTTT CASSARSGSGADTQYF
TRBD2 . TRBJ2-1 TRBV6-4 TGTGCCAGCAGCCCGACTAGCGGGAGAGGAAATGAGCAGTTCTTC CASSPTSGRGNEQFF
. . TRBJ1-2 TRBV4-1 TGCGCCAGCAGCCCCGTATATGGGAGCGGCTACACCTTC CASSPVYGSGYTF
. . TRBJ2-7 TRBV12-5 TGTGCTAGTGGTTCCCCCCCGGCAGGCCCTATCTCCTACGAGCAGTACTTC CASGSPPAGPISYEQYF
TRBD1 . TRBJ1-3 TRBV18 TGTGCCAGCTCACCCCCCGGGACAGTCATCTCTGGAAACACCATATATTTT CASSPPGTVISGNTIYF
TRBD2 . TRBJ2-1 TRBV7-2 TGTGCCAGCAGCTCGACTAGCGGGAGGCCTGAGCAGTTCTTC CASSSTSGRPEQFF
. . TRBJ2-3 TRBV11-2 TGTGCCAGCAGCACCAAGCCCCATACGCAGTATTTT CASSTKPHTQYF
. . TRBJ2-2 TRBV3-1/TRBV3-2 TGTGCCAGCAGCCAAGGTGCAGGGGCCGGGGAGCTGTTTTTT CASSQGAGAGELFF
. . TRBJ2-3 TRBV5-1 TGCGCCAGCAGCTTGGTATCCAGCACAGATACGCAGTATTTT CASSLVSSTDTQYF
. . TRBJ2-3 TRBV13 TGTGCCAGCAGCTTAAGAGGCCCAGATACGCAGTATTTT CASSLRGPDTQYF
. . TRBJ1-1 TRBV29-1 TGCAGCGTTGAACCCAGGAACGCTGAAGCTTTCTTT CSVEPRNAEAFF
TRBD2 . TRBJ2-5 TRBV24-1 TGTGCCACCAGTGATTTAAAGGGGACTAGCGGGAGTCGGGAGACCCAGTACTTC CATSDLKGTSGSRETQYF
TRBD1 . TRBJ2-4 TRBV13 TGTGCCAGCAGCCCGCTGGACAGGTTACTAGCCAAAAACATTCAGTACTTC CASSPLDRLLAKNIQYF
TRBD1 . TRBJ2-6 TRBV5-5 TGTGCCAGCGGACAGGGGTTTTCTGGGGCCAACGTCCTGACTTTC CASGQGFSGANVLTF
. . TRBJ2-1 TRBV7-2 TGTGCCAGCAGCCTCGGAGGGGGCCAATTTTACAATGAGCAGTTCTTC CASSLGGGQFYNEQFF
. few TRBJ1-2 TRBV20-1 TGCAGTGCCGTCGGGGGATATGGCTACACCTTC CSAVGGYGYTF
TRBD1 . TRBJ1-1 TRBV19 TGTGCCAGTATCATGGGGCCAGGGGGGACGAACACTGAAGCTTTCTTT CASIMGPGGTNTEAFF
TRBD1 . TRBJ2-7 TRBV18 TGTGCCAGCTCCTCGGGCAGGGGGCTTAACGAGCAGTACTTC CASSSGRGLNEQYF
. . TRBJ1-1 TRBV7-9 TGTGCCAGCAGCTATTACCAGGGGCCCCTGAACACTGAAGCTTTCTTT CASSYYQGPLNTEAFF
TRBD1 . TRBJ1-1 TRBV5-1 TGCGCCAGCAGCAGACAGGGGGAGACTGAAGCTTTCTTT CASSRQGETEAFF
. many TRBJ1-1 TRBV5-4 TGTGCCAGCAGCCCAGGGGTTCGGACTGAAGCTTTCTTT CASSPGVRTEAFF
TRBD1 . TRBJ2-7 TRBV28 TGTGCCAGCAGCACCGGGACAGGGACCCCCTACGAGCAGTACTTC CASSTGTGTPYEQYF
TRBD2 . TRBJ2-2 TRBV20-1 TGCAGTGCTAGTTACTTCGGGAGGGCCGGGGAGCTGTTTTTT CSASYFGRAGELFF
. once TRBJ1-2 TRBV27 TGTGCCAGCCGCCCCGCAGGGCTCCAAGGCTACACCTTC CASRPAGLQGYTF
. . TRBJ2-1 TRBV11-2 TGTGCCAGCAGCTTCCAACAGGAGCAGTTCTTC CASSFQQEQFF
TRBD1 . TRBJ1-4 TRBV19 TGTGCCAGTAAAGGACAGGGCAATGAAAAACTGTTTTTT CASKGQGNEKLFF
TRBD2 . TRBJ2-1 TRBV6-6 TGTGCCAGCACCTCTAGCGGGAGGGTTAATGAGCAGTTCTTC CASTSSGRVNEQFF
. . TRBJ1-2 TRBV3-1/TRBV3-2 TGTGCCAGCAGCCCCCAGGGGTATGGCTACACCTTC CASSPQGYGYTF
TRBD2 . TRBJ2-1 TRBV12-5 TGTGCTAGTGGACCTACAGGACTAGCGGGACGCAATGAGCAGTTCTTC CASGPTGLAGRNEQFF
. . TRBJ1-1 TRBV6-1 TGTGCCAGCAGTGAAGACACGAGGGCCCTTATCACTGAAGCTTTCTTT CASSEDTRALITEAFF
. . TRBJ1-1 TRBV6-6 TGTGCCAGCAGTTACTCGAAGGGGGTGGAAGCTTTCTTT CASSYSKGVEAFF
. . TRBJ2-5 TRBV5-1 TGCGCCAGCAGCTTTGGGGGGTCGGAGACCCAGTACTTC CASSFGGSETQYF
. . TRBJ2-2 TRBV10-2 TGCGCCAGCAGTGAAAGGCGTAGAGGGAGTGGAACCGGGGAGCTGTTTTTT CASSERRRGSGTGELFF
. . TRBJ2-2 TRBV2 TGTGCCAGCGCCTGGACAGTCGGCGGGGAGCTGTTTTTT CASAWTVGGELFF
. . TRBJ2-7 TRBV2 TGTGCCAGCGAGTTATCCAGGGGGGCGATTGGGCAGTACTTC CASELSRGAIGQYF
TRBD1 . TRBJ1-4 TRBV27 TGTGCCAGTTCCTCGGGACAGGGGAGTTTAGGGGAAAAACTGTTTTTT CASSSGQGSLGEKLFF
. few TRBJ2-2 TRBV4-3 TGCGCCAGCAGCCAAGGGGAGGCCCACACCGGGGAGCTGTTTTTT CASSQGEAHTGELFF
. . TRBJ2-6 TRBV19 TGTGCCAGTAGTATACCTAGTCCCCATGAGGGGGCCAACGTCCTGACTTTC CASSIPSPHEGANVLTF
TRBD2 . TRBJ2-1 TRBV7-2 TGTGCCAGCAGCTCGGAAGGACTAGCGGGAAATGAGCAGTTCTTC CASSSEGLAGNEQFF